These T cell receptor beta chains were read from a single sample in a study of T cell repertoires in cytomegalovirus infection. Each CDR3 protein is one row after TCRdb ran MiXCR on the reads. The repertoire holds some 900,000 distinct CDR3 sequences, with 30% to 35% as singletons. The antigens of these receptors remain unknown. Sample: cultured CD8+ T cells from PBMCs, taken from culture after CMV antigen stimulation. The receptors originated from a human donor in good health (CMV status not recorded). Some clones in this sample may be carry-over from other donors' samples. Each CDR3 is given with its conserved first and last residue. Fields, in order: V gene, CDR3 length, J gene, CDR3 protein.

V: TRBV12-3/TRBV12-4
length: 12
J: TRBJ1-5
CDR3: CASSSGLQPQHF

V: TRBV7-8
length: 15
J: TRBJ1-5
CDR3: CASSLDSYSNQPQHF

V: TRBV12-5
length: 14
J: TRBJ2-1
CDR3: CASGFGTGGHSQFF

V: TRBV6-1
length: 15
J: TRBJ2-1
CDR3: CASVTPWGSYNEQFF

V: TRBV5-6
length: 14
J: TRBJ2-1
CDR3: CASSTAGRYNEQFF

V: TRBV7-9
length: 16
J: TRBJ1-5
CDR3: CASSSSQNLLNQPQHF

V: TRBV6-6
length: 16
J: TRBJ1-2
CDR3: CVSFKGAQTANYGYTF

V: TRBV6-2/TRBV6-3
length: 16
J: TRBJ2-1
CDR3: CVSSYVVVGTNNEQFF

V: TRBV7-8
length: 15
J: TRBJ1-2
CDR3: CASSLTGGLSYGYTF

V: TRBV7-7
length: 16
J: TRBJ2-1
CDR3: CASSQEASGGDNEQFF

V: TRBV29-1
length: 12
J: TRBJ1-2
CDR3: CSVVEGPYGYTF

V: TRBV27
length: 17
J: TRBJ2-1
CDR3: CASSSSLGTLERNEQFF

V: TRBV7-2
length: 14
J: TRBJ2-7
CDR3: CASSDSGVPYEQYF

V: TRBV10-3
length: 11
J: TRBJ1-2
CDR3: CAIRDSGGYTF

V: TRBV7-9
length: 15
J: TRBJ2-7
CDR3: CASSSPGPTSYEQYF

V: TRBV7-8
length: 13
J: TRBJ2-5
CDR3: CASSLVGIETQYF

V: TRBV19
length: 13
J: TRBJ2-5
CDR3: CASTHAGGETQYF